A selection of T cell receptor beta chains follows, all from one sample in a study of cytomegalovirus exposure and HLA in healthy donors. Libraries were prepared by immunoSEQ multiplex PCR; TCRdb keeps only in-frame clonotypes and omits some of them. Here the sample spans under 200,000 clones, roughly 70% being singletons. The sample taken for sequencing was PBMCs. The receptors stem from a woman aged 18-29 years in good health and CMV-seropositive. Both conserved end residues are part of each CDR3. A D gene is named only where the DNA matches it firmly. The size entry is marked missing in some rows and otherwise reads once, few, many or a size class.

CDR3 length,V gene,clone size,D gene,J gene,CDR3 DNA,CDR3 protein
17,TRBV18,NA,TRBD1,TRBJ1-3,TGTGCCAGCTCACCACCGGACAGGGGTTTCTCTGGAAACACCATATATTTT,CASSPPDRGFSGNTIYF
12,TRBV19,NA,NA,TRBJ1-6,TGTGCCAGTAGTACCTTGAATTCACCCCTCCACTTT,CASSTLNSPLHF
14,TRBV5-4,NA,NA,TRBJ1-2,TGTGCCTCCTCCCTCTCTCCTGCTAACTATGGCTACACCTTC,CASSLSPANYGYTF
16,TRBV7-8,once,TRBD2,TRBJ2-1,TGTGCCAGCAGCTTCACCGGGACTAGATCCTACAATGAGCAGTTCTTC,CASSFTGTRSYNEQFF
13,TRBV10-3,NA,TRBD1,TRBJ2-7,TGTGCCATCAGTGAACCGGGACAGGGAGGTCGGTACTTC,CAISEPGQGGRYF
14,TRBV4-3,NA,NA,TRBJ2-7,TGCGCCAGCAGCCAAGATTGGCAGTTCTACGAGCAGTACTTC,CASSQDWQFYEQYF
15,TRBV6-5,few,TRBD1,TRBJ1-1,TGTGCCAGCAGTCCGATGAACAGGGGGAGAACTGAAGCTTTCTTT,CASSPMNRGRTEAFF
14,TRBV7-2,NA,TRBD2,TRBJ2-1,TGTGCCAGCAGCCTAAGAGGTACTAGCGGGGCTCAGTTCTTC,CASSLRGTSGAQFF
14,TRBV2,NA,TRBD1,TRBJ1-1,TGTGCCAGCAGCCTACAGGGGGCGCCCACTGAAGCTTTCTTT,CASSLQGAPTEAFF
16,TRBV6-5,NA,NA,TRBJ2-3,TGTGCCAGCAGTTACTCGTATAGGAGGCCCACAGATACGCAGTATTTT,CASSYSYRRPTDTQYF
13,TRBV9,NA,NA,TRBJ2-5,TGTGCCAGCAGCGTTGGTCACAAAGAGACCCAGTACTTC,CASSVGHKETQYF
13,TRBV19,NA,NA,TRBJ1-5,TGTGCCAGTTCTGACAGAGAGGCTCAGCCCCAGCATTTT,CASSDREAQPQHF
15,TRBV6-5,NA,TRBD1,TRBJ1-2,TGTGCCAGCAGTTACGTGGGACAGGGACTCTATGGCTACACCTTC,CASSYVGQGLYGYTF
21,TRBV7-7,NA,TRBD2,TRBJ2-4,TGTGCTAGCAGCTTCTATTGGGAGGGGATAATTATTCAGCGGAGTAAAAACATTCAGTACTTC,CASSFYWEGIIIQRSKNIQYF
13,TRBV7-2,NA,NA,TRBJ2-7,TGTGCCAGCAGCTTGGAAGACAGGTCTAGAAAGTACTTC,CASSLEDRSRKYF
15,TRBV5-6,NA,NA,TRBJ1-2,TGTGCCAGCAGCTTGTGGGCCTCACCCTCCTATGGCTACACCTTC,CASSLWASPSYGYTF
18,TRBV7-9,NA,TRBD2,TRBJ2-5,TGTGCCAGCAGCCCACGAGAGCTAGCGGGGGGGCTCCAAGAGACCCAGTACTTC,CASSPRELAGGLQETQYF
15,TRBV2,NA,TRBD1,TRBJ2-5,TGTGCCAGCCTGACAGGGGCGGTCAGGGAAGAGACCCAGTACTTC,CASLTGAVREETQYF
12,TRBV30,NA,TRBD1,TRBJ1-6,TGTGCCGCGGGACAGGGGAGCCCACCCCTCCACTTT,CAAGQGSPPLHF
13,TRBV13,few,NA,TRBJ2-7,TGTGCCAGCAGCCCACAGGGTGTCTACGAGCAGTACTTC,CASSPQGVYEQYF
16,TRBV7-9,NA,TRBD1,TRBJ1-1,TGTGCCAGCAGCTTAGCGCCCGGACAGGGGAACACTGAAGCTTTCTTT,CASSLAPGQGNTEAFF
13,TRBV5-5,few,NA,TRBJ1-1,TGTGCCAGCAGCTTGGGCGAGAACACTGAAGCTTTCTTT,CASSLGENTEAFF
19,TRBV10-3,NA,TRBD1,TRBJ2-1,TGTGCCATCAGTGAGCCAAATGACTACAGGGGGCACTCCTACAATGAGCAGTTCTTC,CAISEPNDYRGHSYNEQFF
15,TRBV27,NA,NA,TRBJ1-1,TGTGCCAGCAGTCCCTATGGGGGGGTGAACACTGAAGCTTTCTTT,CASSPYGGVNTEAFF
16,TRBV7-9,NA,TRBD1,TRBJ2-3,TGTGCCAGCAGTTCGGGGACAGGGGCGATAGGAGATACGCAGTATTTT,CASSSGTGAIGDTQYF
15,TRBV7-9,NA,TRBD2,TRBJ2-1,TGTGCCAGCAGCTTATGGGGAGGGACCTACAATGAGCAGTTCTTC,CASSLWGGTYNEQFF
15,TRBV7-9,NA,TRBD1,TRBJ2-5,TGTGCCAGCAGCTCCCCGGGACAGGGGACGGAGACCCAGTACTTC,CASSSPGQGTETQYF
12,TRBV4-3,once,TRBD1,TRBJ1-2,TGCGCCAGCAGCCAAGGGACAGGGTGCTACACCTTC,CASSQGTGCYTF
15,TRBV7-3,NA,NA,TRBJ2-5,TGTGCCAGCAGCTTAAGTGGGGCGGTTGAAGAGACCCAGTACTTC,CASSLSGAVEETQYF
15,TRBV2,NA,TRBD2,TRBJ2-1,TGTGCCGGCAGTGAAGTGAGCGGGGGGGGCCTTGAGCAGTTCTTC,CAGSEVSGGGLEQFF
13,TRBV7-8,NA,NA,TRBJ2-1,TGTGCCAGCAGCTTGTTCAGCTACAATGAGCAGTTCTTC,CASSLFSYNEQFF
12,TRBV6-5,NA,NA,TRBJ1-6,TGTGCCAGCAGTTACAGGGGGTCACCCCTCCACTTT,CASSYRGSPLHF
14,TRBV7-3,NA,TRBD1,TRBJ2-3,TGTGCCAGCAGCCCTAACCTCGGACAGGGGGCCATGTATTTT,CASSPNLGQGAMYF
14,TRBV6-5,NA,TRBD2,TRBJ2-1,TGTGCCAGCAGTTCCCAGCGGGGCTACAATGAGCAGTTCTTC,CASSSQRGYNEQFF
13,TRBV29-1,few,NA,TRBJ2-5,TGCAGCGTTGATCCGGGGGGCTCGGAGACCCAGTACTTC,CSVDPGGSETQYF
15,TRBV9,NA,NA,TRBJ1-1,TGTGCCAGCAGCGTCCTAGACAGCTCGAACACTGAAGCTTTCTTT,CASSVLDSSNTEAFF
15,TRBV11-2,NA,NA,TRBJ2-1,TGTGCCAGCAGCTCGCTCCCGGACAGTTACAATGAGCAGTTCTTC,CASSSLPDSYNEQFF
11,TRBV30,few,NA,TRBJ1-1,TGTGCCTGGAGTATGGCAACTGAAGCTTTCTTT,CAWSMATEAFF
13,TRBV6-6,NA,TRBD2,TRBJ2-5,TGTGCCAGCGAACGGGGGGATCAAGAGACCCAGTACTTC,CASERGDQETQYF
13,TRBV30,NA,NA,TRBJ1-4,TGTGCCTTTTTGAGAGATACGGATGAAAAACTGTTTTTT,CAFLRDTDEKLFF
12,TRBV30,few,NA,TRBJ1-1,TGTGCCTGGGACAACGGGAACACTGAAGCTTTCTTT,CAWDNGNTEAFF
15,TRBV6-1,NA,TRBD1,TRBJ2-5,TGTGCCAGCAGTGCCCGGGACAGTTGGGTCGAGACCCAGTACTTC,CASSARDSWVETQYF
18,TRBV4-1,few,NA,TRBJ1-5,TGCGCCAGCAGCCAAGGACGTGCAGGGTGGAGAGAGGATCAGCCCCAGCATTTT,CASSQGRAGWREDQPQHF
14,TRBV19,NA,NA,TRBJ2-5,TGTGCCAGTAGCCGCGGGACCGCAGGGGAGACCCAGTACTTC,CASSRGTAGETQYF
16,TRBV7-8,NA,TRBD1,TRBJ1-1,TGTGCCAGCAGCTTAGTGTCGGAGGGGGCGAAGACTGAAGCTTTCTTT,CASSLVSEGAKTEAFF
14,TRBV6-6,NA,NA,TRBJ1-4,TGTGCCAGCAGTTCCAACAGGGTTTTAGGGAAACTGTTTTTT,CASSSNRVLGKLFF
15,TRBV28,NA,NA,TRBJ2-1,TGTGCCAGCAGTTTCCCCAGGTCCACCGCCCTTGAGCAGTTCTTC,CASSFPRSTALEQFF
13,TRBV4-3,few,TRBD1,TRBJ1-2,TGCGCCAGCAGCCAACCAGACAGGGCTGGCTACACCTTC,CASSQPDRAGYTF
15,TRBV12-5,NA,NA,TRBJ1-2,TGTGCTAGTGGTCCCGCGGACAGAGTAGGCTATGGCTACACCTTC,CASGPADRVGYGYTF
13,TRBV7-9,few,NA,TRBJ1-1,TGTGCCAGCGAGTGGGGCCGGAACACTGAAGCTTTCTTT,CASEWGRNTEAFF
16,TRBV18,NA,TRBD2,TRBJ2-1,TGTGCCAGCTCACCCCCACTAGCGGCGACGTACAATGAGCAGTTCTTC,CASSPPLAATYNEQFF
14,TRBV7-9,NA,TRBD1,TRBJ2-7,TGTGCCAGCAGCACCGGGACAGGACCATTTGAGCAGTACTTC,CASSTGTGPFEQYF